A selection of T cell receptor beta chains follows, all from one sample in a study of blood T cells in healthy people across ages. MiXCR, applied by TCRdb to the 5' RACE reads, yields one record per CDR3 protein. The data contain about 580,000 distinct CDR3 sequences, 47% of them singletons. The specimen sequenced was blood. These receptors all stem from an older man in good health. Each CDR3 is given with its conserved first and last residue. The D gene is left open where the match is weak. Size values are once, few and many counts, or a class for expanded clones, and some rows have none.

J	V	size	D	DNA	CDR3
TRBJ2-5	TRBV6-6	-	-	TGTGCCAGCAGCTACTCTGCGAGGGTAAGGGGCAATGAGCAGTACTTC	CASSYSARVRGNEQYF
TRBJ1-3	TRBV12-3/TRBV12-4	-	-	TGTGCCAGCAGGGCCGATCCCGGCTCTGGAAACACCATATATTTT	CASRADPGSGNTIYF
TRBJ2-5	TRBV10-3	many	-	TGTGCCATCAGTGACGAACACCTACAAGAGACCCAGTACTTC	CAISDEHLQETQYF
TRBJ2-1	TRBV5-1	-	-	TGCGCCAGCAGCTTGGCCGGTCAGGGGGGTGGAAATGAGCAGTTCTTC	CASSLAGQGGGNEQFF
TRBJ2-3	TRBV7-9	-	-	TGTGCCAGCAGCTTACAGATAGACCCGTATTTT	CASSLQIDPYF
TRBJ2-3	TRBV9	-	TRBD2	TGTGCCAGCAGCGTTAGCGGGAGGGACACAGATACGCAGTATTTT	CASSVSGRDTDTQYF
TRBJ2-3	TRBV15	few	TRBD1	TGTGCCACCAGCAGAGATCAGGGGGGCACAGATACGCAGTATTTT	CATSRDQGGTDTQYF
TRBJ2-7	TRBV5-6	-	TRBD2	TGTGCCAGCAGCGACCGACTAGCCCCCTACGAGCAGTACTTC	CASSDRLAPYEQYF
TRBJ2-1	TRBV29-1	few	-	TGCAGCGTTGTGCGCGGGGAGCAGTTCTTC	CSVVRGEQFF
TRBJ2-3	TRBV20-1	once	TRBD2	TGCAGTGCGCCGGGGACTAGCCGGAGCACAGATACGCAGTATTTT	CSAPGTSRSTDTQYF
TRBJ2-2	TRBV7-2	-	-	TGTGCCAGCAGCAATGTGGGGGAGCTGTTTTTT	CASSNVGELFF
TRBJ2-1	TRBV7-3	-	TRBD2	TGTGCCAGCAGCTTAAGGGCTAGCGGTGCCTACAATGAGCAGTTCTTC	CASSLRASGAYNEQFF
TRBJ1-2	TRBV20-1	once	TRBD1	TGCAGTTCCAAGGGACAGGGAGCTTATGGCTACACCTTC	CSSKGQGAYGYTF
TRBJ2-1	TRBV3-1	once	-	TGTGCCAGCAGCCAAGAGGCCATGCAGTTCTTC	CASSQEAMQFF
TRBJ2-3	TRBV12-3/TRBV12-4	many	-	TGTGCCAGCAGTTTTGGTCAGAGCACAGATACGCAGTATTTT	CASSFGQSTDTQYF
TRBJ2-7	TRBV3-1	-	TRBD2	TGTGCCAGCAGCCCTTCGGACGCGGGGGGATACGAGCAGTACTTC	CASSPSDAGGYEQYF
TRBJ2-3	TRBV5-8	-	TRBD2	TGTGCCAGCAGTACAGCGGGGGTCACAGATACGCAGTATTTT	CASSTAGVTDTQYF
TRBJ2-7	TRBV4-3	-	-	TGCGCCAGCAGCCAAGATCATCTGAGCGAGCAGTACTTC	CASSQDHLSEQYF
TRBJ2-5	TRBV30	-	TRBD2	TGTGCCTGGAGAACTAGCGGAACAAAGGAGACCCAGTACTTC	CAWRTSGTKETQYF
TRBJ2-7	TRBV7-2	few	TRBD1	TGTGCCAGCAGCTTGGGGGGACAGGGGCCCTACGAGCAGTACTTC	CASSLGGQGPYEQYF
TRBJ2-1	TRBV7-2	few	TRBD2	TGTGCCAGCAGCGGAGCGGGGGCTTACAATGAGCAGTTCTTC	CASSGAGAYNEQFF
TRBJ2-1	TRBV9	-	-	TGTGCCTCAAGGGAACTAGCCGGGGATGAGCAGTTCTTC	CASRELAGDEQFF
TRBJ2-7	TRBV3-1	-	TRBD1	TGTGCCAGCAGCCTCCAGACAGGGAAATACGAGCAGTACTTC	CASSLQTGKYEQYF
TRBJ2-1	TRBV24-1	few	-	TGTGCCACCAGTTTGGGGTACAATGAGCAGTTCTTC	CATSLGYNEQFF
TRBJ2-3	TRBV6-4	-	-	TGTGCCAGTAGTGACGGAGAGGGGGCAGATACGCAGTATTTT	CASSDGEGADTQYF
TRBJ1-5	TRBV6-6	few	TRBD1	TGTGCCAGCAGCCTGGACCCAGGGGGGCCCCAGCATTTT	CASSLDPGGPQHF
TRBJ1-2	TRBV6-2/TRBV6-3	few	-	TGTGCCAGCAGTTACTCGCGCGGGAACTATGGCTACACCTTC	CASSYSRGNYGYTF
TRBJ2-3	TRBV20-1	few	TRBD2	TGCAGTGCTCACTCTTCTAGCGGGAGATCAGATACGCAGTATTTT	CSAHSSSGRSDTQYF